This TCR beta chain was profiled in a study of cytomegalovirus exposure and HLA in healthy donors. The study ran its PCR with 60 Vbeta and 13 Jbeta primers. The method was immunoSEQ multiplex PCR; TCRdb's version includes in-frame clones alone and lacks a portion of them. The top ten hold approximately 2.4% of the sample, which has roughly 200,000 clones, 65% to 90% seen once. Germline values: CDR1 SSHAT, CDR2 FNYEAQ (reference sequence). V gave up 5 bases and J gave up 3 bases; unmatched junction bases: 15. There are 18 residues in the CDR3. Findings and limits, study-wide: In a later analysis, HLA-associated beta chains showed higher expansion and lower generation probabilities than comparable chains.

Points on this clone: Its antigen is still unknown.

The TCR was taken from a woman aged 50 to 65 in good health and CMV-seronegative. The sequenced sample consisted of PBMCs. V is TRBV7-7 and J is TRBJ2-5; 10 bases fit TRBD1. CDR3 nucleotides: TGTGCCAGCAGCCCAAGACAGGGGGCACAAAACCGAGAAGAGACCCAGTACTTC. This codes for CASSPRQGAQNREETQYF.